This TCR beta chain appears in the sequencing data of a study of blood T cell repertoires in COVID-19. Study details: COVID-19 samples from acute and convalescent phases originated in the United States, Italy and Spain. Sources were T cells, B-cell-depleted T cells, or PBMCs; the material itself was cDNA or gDNA.

This clone was seen just once. The V segment lost 5 bases and the J segment 3 bases; nucleotides outside the gene matches: 4. Germline V gives CDR1 LGHDT, CDR2 YNNKEL (reference sequence). The CDR3 length is 14 residues. Source study methods: Amplification from reference gene primers served as the basis for estimated nucleated cell counts. Libraries were prepared by immunoSEQ multiplex PCR; TCRdb keeps only in-frame clonotypes and omits some of them. V and J calls plus clone size are reproduced from that table; the DNA served to infer D and trimming. The table records some 20,000 clones, about 88% of them present only once.

This chain joins TRBV3-1 (or the pseudogene TRBV3-2) and TRBJ2-1, with 7 bases aligning to TRBD1. This receptor was obtained from a human donor in a cohort sampled during active COVID-19. Source material: peripheral blood. In DNA, the CDR3 is TGTGCCAGCAGCGACAGGGTAAACTACAATGAGCAGTTCTTC. It yields the protein CASSDRVNYNEQFF.